Below, 31 T cell receptor beta chains from the same sample are listed, as sequenced in a study of cytomegalovirus exposure and HLA in healthy donors. The data were produced by immunoSEQ multiplex PCR, yet TCRdb's version contains in-frame clones alone and is incomplete. The table has 150,000 to 200,000 clones, approximately 87% seen once. The sequencing sample was made of PBMCs. The receptors were gathered from a woman aged 25 to 39 in good health and CMV-seronegative.

The chain employs TRBV9 and TRBJ1-3, with 9 bases aligning to TRBD1. Germline V gene data show CDR1 as SGDLS and CDR2 as YYNGEE. J was trimmed by 2 bases and V by 3 bases; bases with no gene match: 9. CDR3 size: 17 residues. CDR3 coding DNA: TGTGCCAGCAGCGCGCGGGACAGGGCTTCGACTGGAAACACCATATATTTT. This translates into CASSARDRASTGNTIYF.

The gene calls are TRBV19 and TRBJ1-4, with D unresolved. This CDR3 spans 12 amino acids. Germline V lookup: CDR1 LNHDA, CDR2 SQIVND (reference sequence). The V end lost 3 bases, the J end lost 7 bases, and 6 bases lay between the germline ends. The CDR3 sequence is CASSIAGEKLFF. CDR3 DNA sequence: TGTGCCAGTAGTATCGCCGGTGAAAAACTGTTTTTT.

The rearrangement links TRBV10-3 to TRBJ1-6, with unresolved D. The germline CDR1 and CDR2 sequences are ENHRY and SYGVKD. The CDR3 loop spans 14 amino acids. V lost 7 bases to trimming and J lost 7 bases, with 14 bases between them. Written as DNA, the CDR3 is TGTGCCATCAAAACCGACACTCCCAATTCACCCCTCCACTTT. This gives the protein CAIKTDTPNSPLHF.

This sequence joins TRBV30 and TRBJ1-1; D might be TRBD1 (5 bases). CDR1 is GTSNPN, CDR2 SVGIG, per germline (reference sequence). The CDR3 spans 13 residues. V lost 2 bases and J 1 base, leaving 8 bases between the germline ends. In DNA, the CDR3 is TGTGCCTGGAGTTCAGGGTGGAACACTGAAGCTTTCTTT. Its translation is CAWSSGWNTEAFF. The full variable domain, rest sourced from reference TRBV30 and TRBJ1-1, is SQTIHQWPATLVQPVGSPLSLECTVEGTSNPNLYWYRQAAGRGLQLLFYSVGIGQISSEVPQNLSASRPQDRQFILSSKKLLLSDSGFYLCAWSSGWNTEAFFGQGTRLTVV.

The genes are TRBV5-4 and TRBJ2-5; 7 nucleotides line up with TRBD1. Germline CDR1 reads SGHNT; CDR2 reads YYREEE (reference sequence). The CDR3 runs to 13 residues. The V and J ends lost 3 bases and 3 bases, in that order; junction bases with no gene match: 2. The CDR3 coding sequence is TGTGCCAGCAGCTCAACAGGGGAAGAGACCCAGTACTTC. This translates into CASSSTGEETQYF. Drawing the rest from reference TRBV5-4 and TRBJ2-5, the complete variable domain is ETGVTQSPTHLIKTRGQQVTLRCSSQSGHNTVSWYQQALGQGPQFIFQYYREEENGRGNFPPRFSGLQFPNYSSELNVNALELDDSALYLCASSSTGEETQYFGPGTRLLVL.

This chain joins TRBV27 and TRBJ1-5; tentative D call: TRBD1 (5 bases). CDR3 length equals 13 residues. The germline V gene encodes CDR1 MNHEY and CDR2 SMNVEV (reference sequence). The V end was cut by 7 bases, the J end by 7 bases, with 14 bases between. For the CDR3, the DNA is TGTGCCAGCACCCCCCGGGACGGGCAGCCCCAGCATTTT. Translated: CASTPRDGQPQHF.

This chain uses TRBV16 with TRBJ1-5; D is unresolved. The CDR3 sequence is 14 residues long. Germline V gene lookup returns CDR1 KGHSY and CDR2 FQNENV. V was clipped by 1 base and J by 4 bases, with 8 bases between them. CDR3 DNA sequence: TGTGCCAGCAGCCAATACGTGGGGAATCAGCCCCAGCATTTT. It codes for CASSQYVGNQPQHF.

The chain joins TRBV9 to TRBJ2-3; 9 bases are shared with TRBD2. The CDR3 sequence is 18 residues long. Germline CDR1 SGDLS, CDR2 YYNGEE. The J segment lost 4 bases and the V segment lost 3 bases, leaving 15 bases of the junction unmatched. The CDR3 DNA sequence: TGTGCCAGCAGCGCCCAACCTAGCGGGATGAGGATCGCAGATACGCAGTATTTT. It translates to CASSAQPSGMRIADTQYF.

The rearrangement uses TRBV6-6 and TRBJ2-7; D is perhaps TRBD1 (6 bases). The CDR3 consists of 14 residues. Trimming left V 6 bases short and J 3 bases short, with 15 bases between. CDR1 is MNHNY and CDR2 is SVGAGI in the germline V gene (reference sequence). The CDR3 region is CASRLRGTVYEQYF. CDR3 DNA sequence: TGTGCCAGCAGACTAAGGGGGACGGTCTACGAGCAGTACTTC.

This chain uses TRBV30 with TRBJ1-5; D remains ambiguous. The CDR3 is 12 amino acids. V gave up 3 bases and J gave up 4 bases, with 7 bases separating them. Germline assignment: CDR1 GTSNPN and CDR2 SVGIG (reference sequence). The DNA of the CDR3 is TGTGCCTGGAGAGTTTCGAATCAGCCCCAGCATTTT. Protein sequence: CAWRVSNQPQHF.

The chain joins TRBV27 to TRBJ2-5; 9 positions match TRBD2. The germline gives CDR1 MNHEY, CDR2 SMNVEV (reference sequence). The CDR3 consists of 17 residues. The V and J ends lost 4 bases and 5 bases, in that order; junction bases with no gene match: 14. The CDR3 bases are TGTGCCAGCAGTTGGGGTGGGGCGGGGGGGTCCCAGGAGACCCAGTACTTC. It is translated as CASSWGGAGGSQETQYF.

This chain uses TRBV29-1 with TRBJ2-1; weak D call: TRBD2 (5 bases). Trimming removed 7 bases from V and 5 bases from J, with 9 bases in between. This CDR3 has 11 amino acids. The germline V gene encodes CDR1 SQVTM and CDR2 ANQGSEA. The CDR3 region has the DNA TGCAGCGGGACTGCCAACAATGAGCAGTTCTTC. Encoded protein: CSGTANNEQFF.

The genes are TRBV9 and TRBJ2-1; 10 bases agree with TRBD2. The germline V gene encodes CDR1 SGDLS and CDR2 YYNGEE. The CDR3 has 17 amino acids. J was trimmed by 7 bases and V by 4 bases; bases with no gene match: 14. The CDR3 loop is CASSLFASGRARNEQFF. The CDR3 nucleotides are TGTGCCAGCAGCCTGTTCGCAAGCGGGAGGGCCCGTAATGAGCAGTTCTTC.

CDR3 sequence: CASSEFWGARQPQHF. The DNA of the CDR3 is TGTGCCAGCAGTGAATTTTGGGGGGCGCGTCAGCCCCAGCATTTT. J is TRBJ1-5 and V is TRBV2; a possible D gene is TRBD1 (6 bases). The V end lost 2 bases, the J end lost 6 bases, and 14 bases lay between the germline ends. Germline V gene lookup returns CDR1 SNHLY and CDR2 FYNNEI. This CDR3 spans 15 amino acids.

This sequence joins TRBV5-1 and TRBJ2-1; D not certain. V gave up 0 bases and J gave up 6 bases, with 7 bases separating them. The CDR3 is made up of 13 amino acids. The germline gives CDR1 SGHRS, CDR2 YFSETQ. The CDR3 here is CASSLEVSNEQFF. In DNA, the CDR3 is TGCGCCAGCAGCTTGGAGGTCTCCAATGAGCAGTTCTTC.

This clone was seen just once. The genes are TRBV6-1 and TRBJ2-4; TRBD2 agrees at 7 bases. This CDR3 spans 15 amino acids. V lost 2 bases and J lost 8; bases outside the gene matches: 9. Germline-derived CDR1 and CDR2 are MNHNS and SASEGT. The CDR3 nucleotides are TGTGCCAGCAGTGAAAGTACAGCGGGAAGCCACATTCAGTACTTC. It yields the protein CASSESTAGSHIQYF.

The chain employs TRBV7-3 and TRBJ2-3; 9 bases agree with TRBD2. V shed 1 base, J shed 5 bases, and the junction held 13 bases outside the gene matches. This CDR3 is 18 amino acids long. Germline V gene data show CDR1 as SGHTA and CDR2 as FQGTGA. CDR3 nucleotide sequence: TGTGCCAGCAGCTTAAGATCTAGCGGGATCTCCCGGGGAGATACGCAGTATTTT. Protein product: CASSLRSSGISRGDTQYF. Supplemented by reference TRBV7-3 and TRBJ2-3, the full variable domain reads GAGVSQTPSNKVTEKGKYVELRCDPISGHTALYWYRQSLGQGPEFLIYFQGTGAADDSGLPNDRFFAVRPEGSVSTLKIQRTERGDSAVYLCASSLRSSGISRGDTQYFGPGTRLTVL.

J is TRBJ2-7 and V is TRBV18; 8 bases line up with TRBD1. The V gene end was trimmed by 2 bases and the J gene end by 7 bases; junction bases not matched to a gene: 7. This CDR3 region has 14 residues. Per germline, CDR1 KGHSH and CDR2 LQKENI. This chain's CDR3 is CASSPFGRGLEQYF. The CDR3 nucleotides are TGTGCCAGCTCACCATTTGGCAGGGGGCTTGAGCAGTACTTC.

This sequence joins TRBV6-6 and TRBJ1-5, with 7 positions matching TRBD1. The CDR3 sequence is 16 residues long. V lost 6 bases and J lost 2; bases outside the gene matches: 10. In germline, CDR1 is MNHNY, CDR2 SVGAGI (reference sequence). CDR3 residues: CASRMTGNKGNQPQHF. DNA for the CDR3: TGTGCCAGCAGGATGACAGGGAACAAAGGCAATCAGCCCCAGCATTTT.

This clone was found once. This CDR3 reads CASSSSTGTLSSYEQYF. CDR3 DNA sequence: TGCGCCAGCAGCTCGAGCACCGGGACACTGAGCTCCTACGAGCAGTACTTC. The chain employs TRBV5-1 and TRBJ2-7; a possible D gene is TRBD1 (6 bases). Germline-derived CDR1 and CDR2 are SGHRS and YFSETQ. CDR3 length equals 17 residues. Trimming shortened V by 3 bases and J by 0 bases, and 19 bases separated the two germline ends.

The chain recombines TRBV28 with TRBJ2-7; D perhaps matches TRBD1 (5 bases). V dropped 2 bases and J dropped 5 bases, with 13 bases sitting between them. This CDR3 is 14 amino acids long. Looked up from germline, CDR1 is MDHEN and CDR2 is SYDVKM. CDR3 loop: CASSLPRRVDEQYF. CDR3 nucleotides: TGTGCCAGCAGTTTACCCCGCAGGGTCGACGAGCAGTACTTC.

The genes are TRBV4-1 and TRBJ1-1; TRBD1 aligns across 7 bases. This CDR3 comprises 14 residues. V shed 5 bases and J 4 bases; nucleotides not matched to a gene: 7. Germline CDR1 and CDR2: MGHRA and YSYEKL. CDR3 DNA sequence: TGCGCCAGCAGCTATAGACAGGGAGGCACTGAAGCTTTCTTT. It yields the protein CASSYRQGGTEAFF.

The chain is built from TRBV5-5 and TRBJ2-3; D possibly corresponds to TRBD1 (5 bases). V was clipped by 4 bases and J by 4 bases, with 7 bases between them. Germline values: CDR1 SGHKS, CDR2 YYEKEE (reference sequence). This CDR3 comprises 12 residues. The CDR3 bases are TGTGCCAGCAGCGTCAGGGCAGATACGCAGTATTTT. Translation: CASSVRADTQYF.

The chain has TRBV7-2 and TRBJ2-2; D perhaps matches TRBD2 (6 bases). The V end was cut by 1 base, the J end by 8 bases, with 17 bases between. This CDR3 has 16 residues. The germline gives CDR1 SGHTA, CDR2 FQGNSA. CDR3 sequence (DNA): TGTGCCAGCAGCTTAGACACTAGCAGAGGTAGTGGGGAGCTGTTTTTT. This translates into CASSLDTSRGSGELFF.

V gene TRBV9 combines with J gene TRBJ2-5, with TRBD2 identical over 7 bases. J gave up 0 bases and V 0 bases, and 8 bases lay outside the gene matches. Germline assignment: CDR1 SGDLS and CDR2 YYNGEE. The CDR3 is 17 amino acids. CDR3 amino acids: CASSVGGVAGDQETQYF. In DNA, the CDR3 is TGTGCCAGCAGCGTAGGTGGGGTAGCGGGCGACCAAGAGACCCAGTACTTC.

There are a few counts of this clone. The CDR3 DNA reads as TGTGCCAGCAGCTTGTGGCTTGGGACAGTCTCAGATACGCAGTATTTT. Its translation: CASSLWLGTVSDTQYF. The gene calls are TRBV5-4 and TRBJ2-3; TRBD1 aligns across 7 bases. Germline CDR1 is SGHNT and CDR2 is YYREEE (reference sequence). The CDR3 spans 16 residues. The V and J ends lost 1 base and 4 bases, in that order; junction bases with no gene match: 9.

This clone was counted once. This rearrangement joins TRBV5-1 to TRBJ2-3, with a tentative D call TRBD2 (6 bases). The V gene's germline CDR1 is SGHRS and CDR2 YFSETQ. The CDR3 is made up of 15 amino acids. V was clipped by 4 bases and J by 1 base, with 13 bases between them. As DNA, the CDR3 is TGCGCCAGCAGCCCCGGCGGGGATGGCACAGATACGCAGTATTTT. As protein: CASSPGGDGTDTQYF.

This clone was counted only a few times. Other DNA sequences from this sample encode an identical CDR3 as well. The rearrangement links TRBV4-1 to TRBJ1-2, with D uncertain. The CDR3 extends over 12 amino acids. The ends were cut back, 1 base at V and 5 bases at J, with 5 bases in the middle. The germline CDR1 and CDR2 sequences are MGHRA and YSYEKL. CDR3 protein: CASSQGEYGYTF. Written as DNA, the CDR3 is TGCGCCAGCAGCCAAGGCGAGTATGGCTACACCTTC.

This clone was picked up a small number of times. This sequence joins TRBV5-4 and TRBJ2-1; a weak D match, TRBD2 (5 bases). Germline V lookup: CDR1 SGHNT, CDR2 YYREEE (reference sequence). V was shortened by 4 bases and J by 3 bases, with 14 bases between the two germline ends. The CDR3 length is 15 residues. The CDR3 loop is CASSPLFGVYNEQFF. The CDR3 DNA follows: TGTGCCAGCAGCCCCCTCTTCGGGGTCTACAATGAGCAGTTCTTC.

J is TRBJ1-1 and V is TRBV28; no clear D. In germline, CDR1 is MDHEN, CDR2 SYDVKM. V gave up 1 base and J gave up 8 bases, with 5 bases separating them. The CDR3 has 11 amino acids. The CDR3 loop reads CASSLSPEAFF. In nucleotides, the CDR3 is TGTGCCAGCAGTTTATCACCAGAAGCTTTCTTT.

The chain is built from TRBV7-2 and TRBJ2-2, with 9 positions matching TRBD1. The V and J ends lost 5 bases and 1 base, in that order; junction bases with no gene match: 5. The germline CDR1 and CDR2 sequences are SGHTA and FQGNSA. The CDR3 is 16 amino acids. CDR3 region: CASSPRTGENTGELFF. DNA of the CDR3: TGTGCCAGCAGCCCCCGGACAGGGGAGAACACCGGGGAGCTGTTTTTT.